Each of the 18 T cell receptor beta chains below was sequenced from the same sample in a study of molecular identifiers for immune sequencing clone quantification. TCRdb recomputed calls from the PCR reads with MiXCR, one row per CDR3 protein. The sample holds 85,000 to 120,000 distinct CDR3 sequences; around 30% are singletons and the top ten take approximately 9.8%. The material sequenced was naive CD8+ T cells from blood, with Jurkat cell RNA spiked in. The subset denotes: FACS-sorted CD8+CD4-CCR7+CD45RA+ naive T cells. These receptors were collected from a human donor in good health. Some libraries in this study had Jurkat cell RNA spiked in.

This clonotype was detected ten times or more. V gene TRBV5-5 combines with J gene TRBJ1-5; D is unresolved. Germline assignment: CDR1 SGHKS and CDR2 YYEKEE (reference sequence). This CDR3 is 13 amino acids long. Trimming cost V 0 bases and J 0 bases, with 1 base left between them. As DNA, the CDR3 is TGTGCCAGCAGCTTGGCTAGCAATCAGCCCCAGCATTTT. It translates to CASSLASNQPQHF.

The sample holds a few counts of this clonotype. The chain employs TRBV28 and TRBJ2-1; D may be TRBD1 or TRBD2 (6 bases each). The germline V gene encodes CDR1 MDHEN and CDR2 SYDVKM. The V end lost 5 bases, the J end lost 8 bases, and 19 bases lay between the germline ends. The CDR3 totals 15 residues. The chain's CDR3 is CASSLYGGGDDEQFF. CDR3 sequence (DNA): TGTGCCAGCAGTCTCTACGGGGGCGGGGATGATGAGCAGTTCTTC.

This chain uses TRBV12-3 or TRBV12-4 with TRBJ2-7, with TRBD2 matching over 11 bases. V gave up 3 bases and J gave up 5 bases; unmatched junction bases: 3. The CDR3 consists of 14 residues. The DNA of the CDR3 is TGTGCCAGCAGTTTCCTAGCGGGAGGCCACGAGCAGTACTTC. This encodes CASSFLAGGHEQYF.

This clonotype occurred many times. The chain combines TRBV28 with TRBJ2-3; a possible D gene is TRBD1 (6 bases). Germline assignment: CDR1 MDHEN and CDR2 SYDVKM. The CDR3 length is 14 residues. The ends were cut back, 6 bases at V and 2 bases at J, with 12 bases in the middle. The chain's CDR3 is CASSRGTYTDTQYF. The CDR3 DNA is TGTGCCAGCAGCCGTGGGACATACACAGATACGCAGTATTTT.

DNA of the CDR3: TGTGCCAGCAGCAAGGGGACAGGGGGAGGTAGCGGCCCCAAAAACATTCAGTACTTC. It encodes CASSKGTGGGSGPKNIQYF. The V gene is TRBV21-1, the J gene TRBJ2-4; the table names TRBD1, a call not compared with the DNA. TRBV21-1 is given as a pseudogene. The length of the CDR3 is 19 residues.

This clonotype was recorded a few times. The chain couples TRBV7-2 to TRBJ2-7, with D possibly being TRBD2 (6 bases). Germline CDR1 and CDR2: SGHTA and FQGNSA. The CDR3 is made up of 13 amino acids. Trimming pared 1 base from V and 3 bases from J, leaving 7 bases between. CDR3 protein: CASSLGTNYEQYF. The CDR3 DNA is TGTGCCAGCAGCTTAGGGACTAACTACGAGCAGTACTTC.

This clonotype has a handful of counts. The rearrangement joins TRBV12-3 or TRBV12-4 to TRBJ2-2; 12 bases are a match to TRBD2. The length of the CDR3 is 15 residues. Unmatched junction bases numbered 10, after V lost 4 bases and J lost 13 bases. DNA of the CDR3: TGTGCCAGCAGTTCCAGGACTAGCGGGGCGCTCGGGCTGTTTTTT. It specifies CASSSRTSGALGLFF.

The rearrangement uses TRBV7-9 and TRBJ2-7; D possibly matches TRBD1 or TRBD2 (5 bases each). Per germline, CDR1 SEHNR and CDR2 FQNEAQ (reference sequence). This CDR3 has 13 amino acids. With 6 bases removed from V and 2 bases from J, the gap between germline ends came to 11 bases. The DNA for the CDR3 is TGTGCCAGCAGAGGGGACGGACCCTACGAGCAGTACTTC. The encoded protein is CASRGDGPYEQYF.

This clonotype turned up a few times. A much larger clone lies a single base off, so this may be a read error. The chain has TRBV7-2 and TRBJ2-1, with D possibly TRBD2 on 5 matching bases. The V gene lost 8 bases and the J gene lost 9 bases, with 11 bases spanning the gap. This CDR3 is built from 11 residues. Germline V gene data show CDR1 as SGHTA and CDR2 as FQGNSA. CDR3 DNA sequence: TGTGCCAGCGCGGCTAGCCCTGAGCAGTTCTTC. Amino acid sequence: CASAASPEQFF.

This clonotype was detected many times. This sequence joins TRBV7-8 and TRBJ2-1, with D unclear. CDR1 and CDR2 from the germline V gene are SGHVS and FQNEAQ. Trimming pared 1 base from V and 0 bases from J, leaving 7 bases between. The CDR3 consists of 15 residues. The CDR3 DNA follows: TGTGCCAGCAGCTTAGGGGTTAGCTCCTACAATGAGCAGTTCTTC. Translation: CASSLGVSSYNEQFF. Together with reference TRBV7-8 and TRBJ2-1, the CDR3 gives the full variable domain: GAGVSQSPRYKVAKRGQDVALRCDPISGHVSLFWYQQALGQGPEFLTYFQNEAQLDKSGLPSDRFFAERPEGSVSTLKIQRTQQEDSAVYLCASSLGVSSYNEQFFGPGTRLTVL.

This clonotype appeared a few times. The V call is TRBV19, the J call TRBJ2-6, with 8 positions matching TRBD2. Per the germline V gene, CDR1 is LNHDA and CDR2 is SQIVND (reference sequence). The J segment lost 11 bases and the V segment lost 8 bases, leaving 14 bases of the junction unmatched. This CDR3 region has 15 residues. CDR3 DNA: TGTGCCAGTGGTTCGAGCGGGAGATACCTGGACGTCCTGACTTTC. It specifies CASGSSGRYLDVLTF.

The rearrangement uses TRBV24-1 and TRBJ2-1, with 7 bases matching TRBD2. The germline V gene encodes CDR1 KGHDR and CDR2 SFDVKD. The V gene end was trimmed by 1 base and the J gene end by 5 bases; junction bases not matched to a gene: 4. The CDR3 is 15 amino acids. The chain's CDR3 is CATSDFAGEHNEQFF. In DNA form, the CDR3 reads TGTGCCACCAGTGATTTTGCGGGAGAACACAATGAGCAGTTCTTC.

This clonotype showed up just a few times. The rearrangement joins TRBV29-1 to TRBJ2-1, with a weak D call TRBD2 (6 bases). The V end lost 0 bases, the J end lost 7 bases, and 13 bases lay between the germline ends. The CDR3 sequence is 14 residues long. Germline loops: CDR1 SQVTM, CDR2 ANQGSEA. CDR3 region: CSVEDLRGTNEQFF. The CDR3, as DNA: TGCAGCGTTGAAGATCTTCGGGGGACGAATGAGCAGTTCTTC.

This clonotype was recorded a few times. The chain carries TRBV28 and TRBJ2-2; D gene unclear. Trimming pared 7 bases from V and 2 bases from J, leaving 8 bases between. The CDR3 length is 13 residues. Germline CDR1 is MDHEN and CDR2 is SYDVKM. The CDR3 DNA sequence: TGTGCCAGCAACCCCTACAACACCGGGGAGCTGTTTTTT. It yields the protein CASNPYNTGELFF. Based on the CDR3 plus reference TRBV28 and TRBJ2-2, the full variable domain is DVKVTQSSRYLVKRTGEKVFLECVQDMDHENMFWYRQDPGLGLRLIYFSYDVKMKEKGDIPEGYSVSREKKERFSLILESASTNQTSMYLCASNPYNTGELFFGEGSRLTVL.

This clonotype came up many times. The J gene is TRBJ2-7, the V gene TRBV5-1; D is unclear. The V gene lost 7 bases and the J gene lost 6 bases, with 11 bases spanning the gap. Germline CDR1 is SGHRS and CDR2 is YFSETQ. The CDR3 covers 11 residues. The CDR3 region has the DNA TGCGCCAGCCACAGAGGAAGCGAGCAGTACTTC. It translates to CASHRGSEQYF.

The chain's CDR3 is CAISDPESSYEQYF. The CDR3 coding sequence is TGTGCCATCAGTGACCCTGAATCCTCCTACGAGCAGTACTTC. V gene TRBV10-3 combines with J gene TRBJ2-7; D uncertain. The V end lost 3 bases, the J end lost 0 bases, and 9 bases lay between the germline ends. The germline V gene has CDR1 ENHRY and CDR2 SYGVKD. The CDR3 covers 14 residues.

Comment on this clonotype: The junction does not match germline at one end; this may be a read error. The chain recombines TRBV29-1 with TRBJ2-1; TRBD1 or TRBD2 may be the D gene (5 bases each). There are 10 residues in the CDR3. Per germline, CDR1 SQVTM and CDR2 ANQGSEA. CDR3 amino acids: CSVWGNEQSF. Written as DNA, the CDR3 is TGCAGCGTTTGGGGGAATGAGCAGTCCTTC.

This clonotype came up a few times. Written as DNA, the CDR3 is TGTGCCAGCAGCGTAGGGGAGACTAGCGGGGAGCAGTTCTTC. This sequence encodes CASSVGETSGEQFF. The J gene is TRBJ2-1, the V gene TRBV9; TRBD2 aligns across 10 bases. The CDR3 length is 14 residues. Germline V gives CDR1 SGDLS, CDR2 YYNGEE. V trimming: 0 bases; J trimming: 10 bases; junction bases outside the gene matches: 4.